This T cell receptor (beta chain) was documented in a study of tumor-infiltrating lymphocytes in oesophageal squamous cell carcinoma. MiXCR, applied by TCRdb to the PCR reads, yields one record per CDR3 protein. The table includes 9,500 to 15,000 distinct CDR3 sequences, approximately 60% detected once. Trimming removed 0 bases at V and 4 bases at J, with 13 bases between. There are 15 residues in the CDR3. The germline V gene has CDR1 SGHRS and CDR2 YFSETQ. J is TRBJ1-2 and V is TRBV5-1; unclear D gene. The TCR comes from a female donor with esophageal squamous cell carcinoma. Sequenced material: esophageal tumor tissue. The CDR3 sequence is CASSLDPGTGYGYTF. The CDR3 bases are TGCGCCAGCAGCTTGGATCCGGGAACGGGCTATGGCTACACCTTC.